One and the same sample provided the 7 T cell receptor beta chains below, sequenced in a study of identical twins. One entry per CDR3 protein, called by TCRdb with MiXCR from the 5' RACE reads. The data contain a few hundred thousand distinct CDR3 sequences, about 10% of them singletons. The sequencing input was memory T cells sorted from blood. The source is a man between 45 and 60 years old in good health.

This clonotype was detected a few times. The chain joins TRBV7-9 to TRBJ2-6, with D perhaps given as TRBD1 or TRBD2 (5 bases each). Germline lookup yields CDR1 SEHNR and CDR2 FQNEAQ (reference sequence). With 10 bases removed from V and 0 bases from J, the gap between germline ends came to 10 bases. This CDR3 spans 14 amino acids. The CDR3 DNA follows: TGTGCCAACGACGGGGCCTCTGGGGCCAACGTCCTGACTTTC. This codes for CANDGASGANVLTF.

The sample holds a few counts of this clonotype. The V and J genes are TRBV10-3 and TRBJ2-7; 9 bases map to TRBD2. Per the germline V gene, CDR1 is ENHRY and CDR2 is SYGVKD. The CDR3 has 13 residues. V shed 6 bases, J shed 5 bases, and the junction held 5 bases outside the gene matches. The CDR3 region is CAIRVAGVNEQYF. CDR3 DNA sequence: TGTGCCATCAGGGTAGCGGGAGTAAACGAGCAGTACTTC.

This clonotype was detected a few times. The V and J genes are TRBV7-2 and TRBJ2-3; D not resolved. The CDR3 spans 13 residues. The germline CDR1 and CDR2 sequences are SGHTA and FQGNSA. V was clipped by 3 bases and J by 5 bases, with 9 bases between them. CDR3 loop: CASSFDLGDTQYF. CDR3 nucleotide sequence: TGTGCCAGCAGCTTCGACCTCGGAGATACGCAGTATTTT. The whole variable domain, filled in from reference TRBV7-2 and TRBJ2-3, reads GAGVSQSPSNKVTEKGKDVELRCDPISGHTALYWYRQSLGQGLEFLIYFQGNSAPDKSGLPSDRFSAERTGGSVSTLTIQRTQQEDSAVYLCASSFDLGDTQYFGPGTRLTVL.

The rearrangement uses TRBV28 and TRBJ1-6; TRBD1 is a possible D gene (6 bases). Trimming took 3 bases from V and 10 from J, leaving 13 bases between them. The germline V gene encodes CDR1 MDHEN and CDR2 SYDVKM. CDR3 size: 14 residues. CDR3 sequence (DNA): TGTGCCAGCAGTTTTATAGGGGGAAGCTCACCCCTCCACTTT. It specifies CASSFIGGSSPLHF.

The chain recombines TRBV20-1 with TRBJ2-7, with 12 bases lining up with TRBD2. Germline CDR1 and CDR2: DFQATT and SNEGSKA (reference sequence). The CDR3 is made up of 14 amino acids. Trimming took 7 bases from V and 1 from J; bases not matched to a gene: 5. The CDR3 loop reads CSVVTSGRSYEQYF. CDR3 coding DNA: TGCAGTGTCGTAACTAGCGGGAGGTCCTACGAGCAGTACTTC.

This clonotype has more than one count but fewer than ten. The CDR3 sequence: CASSQVPGRGSSYNEQFF. For the CDR3, the DNA is TGCGCCAGCAGCCAAGTCCCGGGACGGGGGAGCTCCTACAATGAGCAGTTCTTC. The genes are TRBV4-1 and TRBJ2-1; possible D gene TRBD2, 6 bases. Germline-derived CDR1 and CDR2 are MGHRA and YSYEKL. This CDR3 is 18 amino acids long. The germline V and J ends were trimmed by 1 base and 0 bases, with 16 bases remaining between them.

This clonotype showed up many times. The J gene is TRBJ2-2, the V gene TRBV11-2, with TRBD1 matching 12 bases. The J segment lost 4 bases and the V segment lost 0 bases, leaving 3 bases of the junction unmatched. Germline V lookup: CDR1 SGHAT, CDR2 FQNNGV. The CDR3 is made up of 17 amino acids. The CDR3 nucleotides read TGTGCCAGCAGCTTAGAATGGGGACAGGGGGCCACCGGGGAGCTGTTTTTT. Its protein is CASSLEWGQGATGELFF. Variable domain in full (rest from reference TRBV11-2 and TRBJ2-2): EAGVAQSPRYKIIEKRQSVAFWCNPISGHATLYWYQQILGQGPKLLIQFQNNGVVDDSQLPKDRFSAERLKGVDSTLKIQPAKLEDSAVYLCASSLEWGQGATGELFFGEGSRLTVL.